A single T cell receptor beta chain is shown here with its context. Its antigen is not known. The data were taken from a study of T cell repertoires in cytomegalovirus infection. Study-wide findings and caveats: HLA-C-restricted TCR beta clonotypes specific for CMV led the ex vivo response.

One entry per CDR3 protein, called by TCRdb with MiXCR from the reads. The sample yields about 740,000 distinct CDR3 sequences, 35% seen once. This clonotype was obtained from a human donor in good health (CMV status not recorded). Some clones in this sample may be carry-over from other donors' samples. Sequencing was carried out using PBMCs.

The CDR3 region has the DNA TGTGCCAGCAGCTTAGCGGGACTAGCGAACGAGCAGTACTTC. Its translation is CASSLAGLANEQYF. The rearrangement links TRBV7-8 to TRBJ2-7, with 10 positions matching TRBD2. Looked up from germline, CDR1 is SGHVS and CDR2 is FQNEAQ. The CDR3 consists of 14 residues. Germline trimming cut 0 bases from V and 5 bases from J; bases unmatched to any gene: 1.